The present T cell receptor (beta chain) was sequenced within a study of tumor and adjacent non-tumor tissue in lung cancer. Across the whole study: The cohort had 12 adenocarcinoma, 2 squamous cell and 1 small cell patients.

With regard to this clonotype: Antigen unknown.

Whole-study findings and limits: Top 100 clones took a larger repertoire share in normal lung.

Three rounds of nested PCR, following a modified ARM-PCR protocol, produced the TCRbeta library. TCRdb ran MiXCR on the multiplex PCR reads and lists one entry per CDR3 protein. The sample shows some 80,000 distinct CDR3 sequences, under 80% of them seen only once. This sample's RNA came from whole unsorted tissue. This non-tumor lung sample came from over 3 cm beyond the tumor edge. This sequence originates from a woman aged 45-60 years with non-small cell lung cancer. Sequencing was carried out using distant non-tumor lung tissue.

This CDR3 is CSRIQCTEAFF. The CDR3, as DNA: TGCAGCCGTATACAGTGCACTGAAGCTTTCTTT. The rearrangement joins TRBV29-1 to TRBJ1-1; D uncertain. The V gene lost 8 bases and the J gene lost 4 bases, with 11 bases spanning the gap. The V gene's germline CDR1 is SQVTM and CDR2 ANQGSEA. The CDR3 length is 11 residues.